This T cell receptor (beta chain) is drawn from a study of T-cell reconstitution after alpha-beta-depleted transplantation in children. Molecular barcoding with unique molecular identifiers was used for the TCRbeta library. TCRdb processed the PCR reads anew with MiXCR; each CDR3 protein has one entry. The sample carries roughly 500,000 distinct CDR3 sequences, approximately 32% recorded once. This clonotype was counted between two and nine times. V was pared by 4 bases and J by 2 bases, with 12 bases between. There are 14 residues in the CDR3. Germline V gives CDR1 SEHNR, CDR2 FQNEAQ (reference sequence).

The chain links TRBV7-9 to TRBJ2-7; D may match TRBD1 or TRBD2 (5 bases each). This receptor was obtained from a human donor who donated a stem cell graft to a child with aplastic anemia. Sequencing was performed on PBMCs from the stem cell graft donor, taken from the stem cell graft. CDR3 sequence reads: CASSSRDQAYEQYF. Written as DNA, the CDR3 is TGTGCCAGCAGCTCCCGGGACCAAGCCTACGAGCAGTACTTC.